The 4 T cell receptor beta chains presented below share a single source sample, sequenced in a study of beta chain features in type 1 diabetes. The authors reverse transcribed all of the isolated RNA, so sequencing captured expressed TCRB transcripts. Measured with immunoSEQ multiplex PCR; TCRdb has only the in-frame clones, and not every one. The sample includes about 180,000 clones, about 13% of them seen just once. The sample was central memory CD4+ T cells from blood. Every receptor here comes from a woman under 30 in good health.

J is TRBJ2-3 and V is TRBV4-1; D might be TRBD1 (5 bases). Trimming removed 1 base from V and 0 bases from J, with 8 bases in between. CDR3 length equals 15 residues. CDR1 MGHRA and CDR2 YSYEKL come from the germline V gene. CDR3 DNA sequence: TGCGCCAGCAGCCAAGTTGCAGGGAGCACAGATACGCAGTATTTT. Its protein is CASSQVAGSTDTQYF.

This clone has more than one count but fewer than ten. This chain connects TRBV5-1 to TRBJ1-1; D is perhaps TRBD1 (6 bases). Germline-derived CDR1 and CDR2 are SGHRS and YFSETQ. V was cut by 5 bases and J by 3 bases, with 11 bases left in between. The CDR3 consists of 13 residues. The CDR3 bases are TGCGCCAGCAGACGACAGGCCGACACTGAAGCTTTCTTT. Its translation is CASRRQADTEAFF.

The table lists this clone with a few counts. V usage is TRBV9 and J usage is TRBJ2-1, with TRBD2 matching over 11 bases. This CDR3 is 16 amino acids long. Germline CDR1 reads SGDLS; CDR2 reads YYNGEE. J was trimmed by 7 bases and V by 5 bases; bases with no gene match: 11. As DNA, the CDR3 is TGTGCCAGCAGTCCCGAACTAGCGGGAGTAAGGAATGAGCAGTTCTTC. Translation gives CASSPELAGVRNEQFF. The variable domain in full, with the rest retrieved from reference TRBV9 and TRBJ2-1, is DSGVTQTPKHLITATGQRVTLRCSPRSGDLSVYWYQQSLDQGLQFLIQYYNGEERAKGNILERFSAQQFPDLHSELNLSSLELGDSALYFCASSPELAGVRNEQFFGPGTRLTVL.

Only a few counts were recorded for this clone. The V gene is TRBV25-1, the J gene TRBJ1-2; 7 bases are shared with TRBD1. The CDR3 loop spans 15 amino acids. The J segment lost 8 bases and the V segment lost 4 bases, leaving 13 bases of the junction unmatched. Per the germline V gene, CDR1 is MGHDK and CDR2 is SYGVNS. Here the CDR3 DNA reads TGTGCCAGCAGTGCCCTCGACAGGGAGGAACACGGCTACACCTTC. Encoded protein: CASSALDREEHGYTF.